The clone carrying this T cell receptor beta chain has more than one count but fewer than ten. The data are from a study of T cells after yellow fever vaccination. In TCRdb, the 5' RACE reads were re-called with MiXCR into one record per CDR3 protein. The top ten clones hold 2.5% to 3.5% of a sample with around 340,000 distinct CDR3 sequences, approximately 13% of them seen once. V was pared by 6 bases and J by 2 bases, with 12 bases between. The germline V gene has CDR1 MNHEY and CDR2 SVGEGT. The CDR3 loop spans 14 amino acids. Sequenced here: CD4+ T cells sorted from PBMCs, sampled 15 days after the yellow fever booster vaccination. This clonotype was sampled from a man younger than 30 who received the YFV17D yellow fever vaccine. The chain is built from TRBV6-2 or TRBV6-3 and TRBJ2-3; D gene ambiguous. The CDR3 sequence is CASSESWYTDTQYF. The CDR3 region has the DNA TGTGCCAGCAGCGAATCTTGGTACACAGATACGCAGTATTTT.